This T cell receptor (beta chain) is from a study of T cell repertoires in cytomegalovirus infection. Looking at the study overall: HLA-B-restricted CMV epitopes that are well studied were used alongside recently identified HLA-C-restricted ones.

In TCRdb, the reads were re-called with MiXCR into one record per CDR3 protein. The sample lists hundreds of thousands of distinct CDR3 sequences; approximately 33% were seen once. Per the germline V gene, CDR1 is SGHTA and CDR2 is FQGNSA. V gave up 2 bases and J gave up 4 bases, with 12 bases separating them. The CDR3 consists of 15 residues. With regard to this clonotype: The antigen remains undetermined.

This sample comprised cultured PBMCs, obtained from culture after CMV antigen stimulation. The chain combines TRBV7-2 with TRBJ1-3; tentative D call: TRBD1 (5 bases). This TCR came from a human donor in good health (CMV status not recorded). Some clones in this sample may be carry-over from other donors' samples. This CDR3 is CASSLSPGPGNTIYF. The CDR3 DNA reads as TGTGCCAGCAGCTTATCTCCGGGGCCCGGAAACACCATATATTTT.